The subject of this entry is one T cell receptor beta chain. This record comes from a study of blood T cells in healthy people across ages. Next came a second PCR, run for about 7 to 12 cycles, which used a sample-barcoded 5' primer along with a J-beta primer mix. Using its own MiXCR run on the 5' RACE reads, TCRdb lists one record per CDR3 protein. The data hold under 800,000 distinct CDR3 sequences, with around 21% observed a single time. V lost 0 bases, J lost 2 bases, and 11 bases lay in between. This CDR3 contains 16 residues. Germline CDR1 LGHNA, CDR2 YSLEER. The source is a man between 65 and 85 years old in good health. The chain links TRBV4-3 to TRBJ2-4, with a weak D call TRBD1 (6 bases). Sequenced material: blood. In DNA, the CDR3 is TGCGCCAGCAGCCAAGAGCCCCAGGGGTCCAAAAACATTCAGTACTTC. Translation: CASSQEPQGSKNIQYF.